This T cell receptor (beta chain) is drawn from a study of T-cell reconstitution after alpha-beta-depleted transplantation in children. The authors prepared the TCRbeta library with unique molecular identifiers. TCRdb recomputed calls from the PCR reads with MiXCR, one row per CDR3 protein. The sample consists of fewer than 700,000 distinct CDR3 sequences, 10% to 15% of them appearing once. Study-wide results and limits: Several hundred expanded graft clones reportedly were the source of alpha-beta T cells about two months after transplant. Where some patients showed high TCRbeta diversity at day 60, it came from recipient T cells and thymic progenitors that had survived. Counts and diversity of T cells one year after transplant came mostly from newly produced T cells.

This CDR3 comprises 14 residues. Trimming removed 3 bases at V and 4 bases at J, with 11 bases between. CDR1 is KGHDR and CDR2 is SFDVKD in the germline V gene. This clonotype was counted a few times. Its antigen is not identified. Sequenced material: PBMCs, mostly from graft donor cells, taken 360 days after TCRalphabeta/CD19-depleted stem cell transplant. The sequence was obtained from a male patient between 5 and 17 years old who had a stem cell transplant for acute myeloid leukemia, so the T cells may come from the graft donor. The chain is built from TRBV24-1 and TRBJ1-2; weak D call: TRBD1 (6 bases). Here the CDR3 DNA reads TGTGCCACCAGTGATAATACAGGGATCTATGGCTACACCTTC. Its translation is CATSDNTGIYGYTF.